A single sample is the source of the 13 T cell receptor delta chains below, sequenced in a study of gamma-delta T cells after stem cell transplantation. TCRdb reprocessed the RT-PCR reads through CATT. The table lists about 1,500 delta-chain clones, 1.6% of them singletons, with approximately 45% in the top ten. Sequenced material: gamma-delta T cells. These receptors came from a human donor. It is not recorded whose cells these are; they may come from a transplant donor.

A few counts support this clone. This may stem from a read error, because a much larger clone lies one nucleotide away. Within the sample, other DNA sequences also encode this same CDR3. V and J are TRDV1 and TRDJ1; 13 bases align to TRDD3. Germline assignment: CDR1 TSWWSYY and CDR2 QGS. The CDR3 extends over 21 amino acids. The CDR3 coding sequence is TGTGCTCTTGCTCCTATTCCCCGGAGCCGGTACTGGGGGATACGCGGGGATAAGCTCATCTTT. Translation gives CALAPIPRSRYWGIRGDKLIF.

For this clone: The TCRdb protein comes from a much larger clone and disagrees with this DNA's translation at residue 11, likely due to a read error; the protein given here is derived from the DNA. J is TRDJ1 and V is TRDV2; no definite D call. Germline-derived CDR1 and CDR2 are GEAIGNYY and EKD. This CDR3 region has 13 residues. CDR3 DNA sequence: TGTGCCTGTGACACCGGGCTTACCGATAAACGCATCTTT. Translated, it gives CACDTGLTDKRIF.

A word on this clone: The protein TCRdb gives is from a much larger clone and does not agree with this DNA's translation at residue 5, likely a read error; the protein shown here comes from the DNA. The chain combines TRDV1 with TRDJ3; 8 bases are a match to TRDD3. Germline V lookup: CDR1 TSWWSYY, CDR2 QGS. The length of the CDR3 is 24 residues. V shed 5 bases and J 0 bases; nucleotides not matched to a gene: 24. CDR3 DNA sequence: TGTGCTCTTGGGACCCTAGTATCTACACTTACTGGGGGTCTTAGCTCCTGGGACACCCGACAGATGTTTTTC. The encoded protein is CALGTLVSTLTGGLSSWDTRQMFF.

This clone is termed large. This specimen includes other DNA sequences encoding the same CDR3. The rearrangement joins TRDV1 to TRDJ1; the match to TRDD2 covers 8 bases. The CDR3 sequence is 19 residues long. In germline, CDR1 is TSWWSYY, CDR2 QGS. V shed 4 bases, J shed 7 bases, and the junction held 23 bases outside the gene matches. CDR3 sequence: CALGVPAFLKNTGTSKLIF. The CDR3 DNA follows: TGTGCTCTTGGGGTCCCGGCCTTCCTAAAGAATACTGGGACCTCTAAACTCATCTTT.

For this clone: This clone may be a read error of a much larger clone one base away. Other DNA sequences in the same sample also yield this CDR3. The chain joins TRDV3 to TRDJ1, with a weak D call TRDD3 (6 bases). Germline V gene data show CDR1 as TVYSNPD and CDR2 as GDNSRS (reference sequence). Trimming removed 1 base from V and 2 bases from J, with 26 bases in between. This CDR3 has 18 amino acids. In nucleotides, the CDR3 is TGTGCCTTTACCCTGACCGCCGCTGGAGGATACAGTACCGATAAACTCATCTTT. Translation gives CAFTLTAAGGYSTDKLIF.

Of note for this clone: TCRdb has a much larger clone's protein, which differs at residue 8 from the translation of this DNA, likely because of a read error; what is shown is the protein translated from the DNA. This chain uses TRDV2 with TRDJ3; no clear D gene. Germline V gene data show CDR1 as GEAIGNYY and CDR2 as EKD. The CDR3 loop spans 19 amino acids. V lost 3 bases, J lost 0 bases, and 17 bases lay in between. The CDR3 spells CACDRVLRDASWDTRQMFF. The CDR3 DNA reads as TGTGCCTGTGACCGCGTACTGAGGGACGCCTCCTGGGACACCCGACAGATGTTTTTC.

This clone appeared a few times. It differs at one base from a far larger clone, so likely a read error. The rearrangement links TRDV1 to TRDJ1; 7 positions match TRDD2. Germline V gene sequence: CDR1 TSWWSYY, CDR2 QGS. This CDR3 comprises 24 residues. J gave up 0 bases and V 2 bases, and 30 bases lay outside the gene matches. The CDR3 DNA reads TGTGCTCTTGGGGAAAGGCGTTCCTCACGGTCCTTCCTTACTAGGGGAAAGTACACCGATAAACTCATCTTT. It codes for CALGERRSSRSFLTRGKYTDKLIF.

Points on this clone: This likely stems from a read error, as it lies one base from a far larger clone. Other DNA sequences in the same sample also yield this CDR3. The chain recombines TRDV1 with TRDJ4; D tentatively reads TRDD2 or TRDD3 (6 bases each). The CDR3 runs to 19 residues. V was shortened by 2 bases and J by 5 bases, with 30 bases between the two germline ends. Per the germline V gene, CDR1 is TSWWSYY and CDR2 is QGS. The CDR3 sequence is CALGEFRRPSPAGGLPLIF. The CDR3 coding sequence is TGTGCTCTTGGGGAATTCCGACGGCCTTCCCCGGCCGGGGGACTGCCCCTGATCTTT.

This clone was found many times. Given a far larger clone just one base away, this is likely a sequencing read error. In the same sample, other DNA sequences code for this CDR3. The chain links TRDV2 to TRDJ1; tentative D call: TRDD3 (6 bases). This CDR3 is 13 amino acids long. The V gene's germline CDR1 is GEAIGNYY and CDR2 EKD. The CDR3: CACDTGMDDKLIF. CDR3 DNA: TGCGCCTGTGACACGGGGATGGACGATAAACTCATCTTT.

This clone ranks as large (0.1 to 1%). Other DNA sequences in the same sample also yield this CDR3. The rearrangement joins TRDV3 to TRDJ1, with 9 bases lining up with TRDD3. CDR1 is TVYSNPD, CDR2 GDNSRS, per germline (reference sequence). The CDR3 is 18 amino acids. The CDR3 DNA reads TGTGCTTTTCGCGGGGCCTGGGGGATGAAACCGTACACCGATAAACTCATCTTT. Amino acid sequence: CAFRGAWGMKPYTDKLIF.

In regard to this clone: A far more abundant clone sits one base away, making this likely a read error. This CDR3 is also generated by other DNA sequences in the sample. J is TRDJ1 and V is TRDV2, with TRDD3 matching over 8 bases. The CDR3 is made up of 17 amino acids. V shed 1 base and J 2 bases; nucleotides not matched to a gene: 11. Germline CDR1 is GEAIGNYY and CDR2 is EKD. CDR3 DNA: TGTGCCTGTGACACGGTGGGGATACAGGGGGATACCGATAAACTCATCTTT. Translation gives CACDTVGIQGDTDKLIF.

The table lists this clone with a few counts. A far larger clone is off by one base, so a read error is likely. Other DNA variants within this sample encode the same CDR3. The chain is built from TRDV2 and TRDJ1, with TRDD3 matching 11 bases. Germline CDR1 and CDR2: GEAIGNYY and EKD. The CDR3 extends over 20 amino acids. V shed 0 bases and J 6 bases; nucleotides not matched to a gene: 20. For the CDR3, the DNA is TGTGCCTGTGACACCCGAGGCGGGACTGGGGGATATGTCTTGGTGTATAAACTCATCTTT. It codes for CACDTRGGTGGYVLVYKLIF.

Comments on this clone: TCRdb shows a much larger clone's protein in place of this DNA's translation, and the two differ at residue 4, likely through a read error; the protein shown is translated from the DNA. The V call is TRDV2, the J call TRDJ1; 7 bases are shared with TRDD3. Germline loops: CDR1 GEAIGNYY, CDR2 EKD. The trim removed 5 bases at V and 0 bases at J, leaving 17 bases unmatched. The CDR3 spans 18 residues. The CDR3 loop reads CACGKWDGGPMYTDKLIF. CDR3 DNA: TGTGCCTGTGGCAAGTGGGATGGGGGACCGATGTACACCGATAAACTCATCTTT.